Below are 8 T cell receptor beta chains sequenced from a single sample in a study of OX40 agonist ivuxolimab in advanced cancers. The protocol was immunoSEQ multiplex PCR, while the TCRdb copy is restricted to in-frame clones and leaves out a portion. The sample has tens of thousands of clones; 83% are singletons. This specimen was CD4+ or CD8+ T cells sorted from blood, taken in a trial of the OX40 agonist ivuxolimab. All receptors come from an adult with an advanced solid tumor such as melanoma, head and neck, liver or kidney cancer.

This chain uses TRBV7-8 with TRBJ1-1, with D perhaps matching TRBD1 (5 bases). CDR3 length: 14 amino acids. CDR1 and CDR2 (germline): SGHVS, FQNEAQ. V was trimmed by 2 bases and J by 2 bases, leaving 9 bases between them. CDR3 amino acids: CASSLFTGNTEAFF. In nucleotides, the CDR3 is TGTGCCAGCAGCTTATTTACAGGAAACACTGAAGCTTTCTTT. Full variable domain (remainder filled in from reference TRBV7-8 and TRBJ1-1): GAGVSQSPRYKVAKRGQDVALRCDPISGHVSLFWYQQALGQGPEFLTYFQNEAQLDKSGLPSDRFFAERPEGSVSTLKIQRTQQEDSAVYLCASSLFTGNTEAFFGQGTRLTVV.

The chain is built from TRBV6-1 and TRBJ1-6; 9 positions match TRBD1. Germline V gene sequence: CDR1 MNHNS, CDR2 SASEGT. The junction had 8 bases not matched to a gene; V was cut back by 7 bases and J by 10 bases. The CDR3 totals 14 residues. The CDR3 bases are TGTGCCAGCACCCCGGGACAGGGTACCTCACCCCTCCACTTT. Its protein product is CASTPGQGTSPLHF.

Only a few counts were recorded for this clone. This chain uses TRBV5-5 with TRBJ2-2; 8 nucleotides agree with TRBD2. CDR3 size: 15 residues. Trimming cost V 7 bases and J 4 bases; bases outside gene matches: 9. CDR1 is SGHKS, CDR2 YYEKEE, per germline (reference sequence). The CDR3 coding sequence is TGTGCCAGCGGTCTGGTCGGGAGGGCCACCGGGGAGCTGTTTTTT. Translation gives CASGLVGRATGELFF.

This chain links TRBV5-6 with TRBJ2-1; D possibly corresponds to TRBD2 (5 bases). Trimming took 4 bases from V and 1 from J, leaving 12 bases between them. Germline V gives CDR1 SGHDT, CDR2 YYEEEE. The length of the CDR3 is 15 residues. CDR3 region: CASSGIATSYNEQFF. In DNA form, the CDR3 reads TGTGCCAGCAGCGGAATAGCGACTTCCTACAATGAGCAGTTCTTC.

This chain uses TRBV28 with TRBJ2-1; D assignment may be TRBD1 or TRBD2 (5 bases each). Germline CDR1 is MDHEN and CDR2 is SYDVKM. Trimming took 6 bases from V and 9 from J, leaving 18 bases between them. The CDR3 runs to 14 residues. Here the CDR3 reads CASRGVLWPSEQFF. The CDR3 DNA follows: TGTGCCAGCAGGGGGGTATTGTGGCCGAGTGAGCAGTTCTTC.

The chain carries TRBV27 and TRBJ2-1, with D maybe TRBD2 (5 bases). Germline V lookup: CDR1 MNHEY, CDR2 SMNVEV (reference sequence). Trimming took off 1 base at V and 8 bases at J, with 15 bases between the two ends. This CDR3 has 15 amino acids. For the CDR3, the DNA is TGTGCCAGCAGTTTATTTAGGTCTGGGAGCGATGAGCAGTTCTTC. Encoded protein: CASSLFRSGSDEQFF.

This clone has a handful of counts. The chain combines TRBV5-1 with TRBJ1-1, with 8 positions matching TRBD1. Germline values: CDR1 SGHRS, CDR2 YFSETQ. Unmatched junction bases numbered 6, after V lost 4 bases and J lost 1 base. This CDR3 spans 15 amino acids. Here the CDR3 DNA reads TGCGCCAGCAGCAACCTAGGACAGGGGAACACTGAAGCTTTCTTT. This codes for CASSNLGQGNTEAFF.

This chain links TRBV10-3 with TRBJ2-3; D perhaps matches TRBD2 (6 bases). V was cut by 4 bases and J by 5 bases, with 7 bases left in between. This CDR3 has 12 amino acids. Germline V gives CDR1 ENHRY, CDR2 SYGVKD. The chain's CDR3 is CAISGAGDTQYF. In DNA, the CDR3 is TGTGCCATCAGTGGAGCGGGAGATACGCAGTATTTT.